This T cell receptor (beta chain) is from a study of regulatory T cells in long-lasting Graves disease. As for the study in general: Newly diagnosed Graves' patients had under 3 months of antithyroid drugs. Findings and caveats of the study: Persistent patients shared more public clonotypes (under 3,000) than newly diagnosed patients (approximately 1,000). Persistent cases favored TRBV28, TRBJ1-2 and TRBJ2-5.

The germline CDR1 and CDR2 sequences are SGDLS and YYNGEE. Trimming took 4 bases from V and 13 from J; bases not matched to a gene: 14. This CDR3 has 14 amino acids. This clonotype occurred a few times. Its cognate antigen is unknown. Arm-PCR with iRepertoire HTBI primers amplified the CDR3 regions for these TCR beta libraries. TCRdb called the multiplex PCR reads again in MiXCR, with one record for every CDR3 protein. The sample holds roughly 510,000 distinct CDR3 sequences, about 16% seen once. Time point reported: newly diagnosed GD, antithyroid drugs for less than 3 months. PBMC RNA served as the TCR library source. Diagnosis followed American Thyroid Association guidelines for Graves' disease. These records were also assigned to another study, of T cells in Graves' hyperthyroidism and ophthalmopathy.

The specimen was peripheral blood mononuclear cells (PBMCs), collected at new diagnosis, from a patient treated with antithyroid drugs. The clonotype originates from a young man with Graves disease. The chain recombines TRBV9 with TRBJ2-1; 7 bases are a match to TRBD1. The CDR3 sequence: CASSLDRDEGLQFF. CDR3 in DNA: TGTGCCAGCAGCCTCGACAGGGACGAAGGGTTACAGTTCTTC.